This TCR beta chain comes out of a study of metastatic and nonmetastatic thyroid tumors. Overall study: The study looked at repertoires side by side in blood and in tumor or nodule tissue from malignant and benign thyroid patients.

This clone was counted a few times. Each patient went into thyroid surgery without having received any treatment. CDR1 MNHNY and CDR2 SVGAGI come from the germline V gene (reference sequence). This CDR3 has 14 amino acids. V lost 4 bases, J lost 8 bases, and 6 bases stayed unmatched. TCRdb re-called the PCR reads via MiXCR. The data show about 4,200 clones, roughly 19% seen once. The chain couples TRBV6-6 to TRBJ1-2; 11 bases are a match to TRBD1. Sequenced: adjacent normal tissue. This clonotype was obtained from a male donor with papillary thyroid cancer or a benign thyroid nodule (not recorded which). Some clones in this sample may be carry-over from other donors' samples. The CDR3 here is CASSSSDRGRGYTF. The DNA of the CDR3 is TGTGCCAGCAGTTCCTCGGACAGGGGGCGAGGCTACACCTTC.